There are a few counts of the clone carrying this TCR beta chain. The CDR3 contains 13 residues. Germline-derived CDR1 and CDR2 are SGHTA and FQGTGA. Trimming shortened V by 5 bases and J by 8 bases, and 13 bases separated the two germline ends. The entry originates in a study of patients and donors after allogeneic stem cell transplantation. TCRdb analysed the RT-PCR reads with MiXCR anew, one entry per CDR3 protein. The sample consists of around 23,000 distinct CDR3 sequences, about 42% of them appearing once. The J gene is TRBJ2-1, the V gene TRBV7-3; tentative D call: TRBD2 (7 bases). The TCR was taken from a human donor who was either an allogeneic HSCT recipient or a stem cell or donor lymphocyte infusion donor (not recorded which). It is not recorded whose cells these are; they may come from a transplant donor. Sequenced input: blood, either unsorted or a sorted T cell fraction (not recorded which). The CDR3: CASSVRGGDEQFF. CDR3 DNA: TGTGCCAGCAGCGTAAGAGGGGGGGATGAGCAGTTCTTC. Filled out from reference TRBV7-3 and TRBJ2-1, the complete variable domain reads GAGVSQTPSNKVTEKGKYVELRCDPISGHTALYWYRQSLGQGPEFLIYFQGTGAADDSGLPNDRFFAVRPEGSVSTLKIQRTERGDSAVYLCASSVRGGDEQFFGPGTRLTVL.